The entry below gives a single T cell receptor beta chain sequence along with its context. Sequencing was performed with immunoSEQ multiplex PCR; in TCRdb, only in-frame clones are kept and a portion is missing. This table has around 220,000 clones, 82% appearing once. This specimen belongs to a study of blood T cell repertoires in COVID-19. Germline V CDR1 and CDR2: MDHEN, SYDVKM. The V and J ends lost 6 bases and 1 base, in that order; junction bases with no gene match: 11. This CDR3 is 18 amino acids long. Sequenced sample: peripheral blood. The source is a woman aged 80 or over with COVID-19, enrolled during active disease. J is TRBJ1-4 and V is TRBV28; 10 bases align to TRBD1. CDR3 in DNA: TGTGCCAGCAGAAAACCCGGGACAGGGGCACTAACTAATGAAAAACTGTTTTTT. It yields the protein CASRKPGTGALTNEKLFF.